This passage covers 8 T cell receptor beta chains from one sample sequenced in a study of blood T cell repertoires in COVID-19. Profiled with immunoSEQ multiplex PCR; TCRdb holds only in-frame clones, not every one. The sample yields 120,000 to 150,000 clones, roughly 87% seen once. The sequenced sample was peripheral blood. These receptors were taken from a woman aged 50 to 65 with acute or convalescent COVID-19.

J is TRBJ1-5 and V is TRBV5-1; the D gene is possibly TRBD1 (6 bases). The CDR3 contains 15 residues. Germline CDR1 is SGHRS and CDR2 is YFSETQ. V lost 5 bases to trimming and J lost 0 bases, with 12 bases between them. The CDR3, as DNA: TGCGCCAGCAGGGACAGCGCGACTAGCAATCAGCCCCAGCATTTT. Amino acid sequence: CASRDSATSNQPQHF.

V gene TRBV24-1 combines with J gene TRBJ2-3; D ambiguous. V lost 5 bases to trimming and J lost 5 bases, with 7 bases between them. This CDR3 comprises 12 residues. CDR1 is KGHDR and CDR2 is SFDVKD in the germline V gene. CDR3 residues: CATSAGGDTQYF. DNA of the CDR3: TGTGCCACCAGTGCTGGCGGAGATACGCAGTATTTT.

This clone was picked up one time. This chain links TRBV28 with TRBJ1-4; TRBD1 aligns across 9 bases. V dropped 8 bases and J dropped 6; count of bases not matched to a gene: 10. Germline loops: CDR1 MDHEN, CDR2 SYDVKM. There are 15 residues in the CDR3. CDR3 in amino acids: CASSGTGSAYEKLFF. The CDR3 nucleotides are TGTGCCAGCTCTGGGACAGGGAGTGCGTATGAAAAACTGTTTTTT.

This chain joins TRBV6-5 and TRBJ2-3; 8 bases are shared with TRBD2. Germline CDR1 reads MNHEY; CDR2 reads SVGAGI. Unmatched junction bases numbered 7, after V lost 4 bases and J lost 1 base. The CDR3 covers 16 residues. CDR3 DNA sequence: TGTGCCAGCAGTTTAGGGACTAGTTCGGGCACAGATACGCAGTATTTT. It yields the protein CASSLGTSSGTDTQYF.

This sequence joins TRBV27 and TRBJ1-1; D uncertain. CDR1 and CDR2 (germline): MNHEY, SMNVEV (reference sequence). This CDR3 is built from 15 residues. Trimming shortened V by 0 bases and J by 2 bases, and 10 bases separated the two germline ends. The CDR3 nucleotides are TGTGCCAGCAGTTTATCGGCGGTCGGAAACACTGAAGCTTTCTTT. This translates into CASSLSAVGNTEAFF.

This chain uses TRBV5-1 with TRBJ1-1; no clear D. This CDR3 comprises 14 residues. V was pared by 0 bases and J by 8 bases, with 14 bases between. Germline V gene lookup returns CDR1 SGHRS and CDR2 YFSETQ. CDR3 nucleotides: TGCGCCAGCAGCTTGGCCGCAAGCTCCGGGGAAGCTTTCTTT. Its translation: CASSLAASSGEAFF.

This chain links TRBV30 with TRBJ2-7, with 10 bases lining up with TRBD2. CDR1 and CDR2 from the germline V gene are GTSNPN and SVGIG (reference sequence). V shed 3 bases and J 5 bases; nucleotides not matched to a gene: 10. The CDR3 consists of 15 residues. This chain's CDR3 is CAWSGGTSESHEQYF. CDR3 bases: TGTGCCTGGAGCGGCGGGACTAGCGAATCCCACGAGCAGTACTTC.

The J gene is TRBJ2-1, the V gene TRBV11-3; TRBD2 agrees at 13 bases. The ends lost 5 bases at V and 5 bases at J; junction bases unmatched: 3. The CDR3 is made up of 15 amino acids. CDR1 is SGHNT, CDR2 YENEEA, per germline. The CDR3 region is CASSLGLAGNNEQFF. CDR3 DNA sequence: TGTGCCAGCAGCCTGGGACTAGCGGGGAACAATGAGCAGTTCTTC.